This T cell receptor (beta chain) was sequenced in a study of cytomegalovirus exposure and HLA in healthy donors. The PCR contained 60 Vbeta and 13 Jbeta primers. Assay used: immunoSEQ multiplex PCR; TCRdb lists only in-frame clones, some missing. Of tens of thousands of clones listed, 70% to 80% were seen once; the top ten hold roughly half. The CDR3 contains 16 residues. Germline V gene sequence: CDR1 SGHTA, CDR2 FQGTGA. Study-wide results and limits: In a later analysis, TCR beta V- and J-gene trimming showed a link to a missense DCLRE1C variant. In vitro assays verified that a few CMV-associated chains recognized CMV antigens specifically. TCR beta chains numbering about 160 were designated cytomegalovirus-associated.

A note on this clone: Its antigen is currently unknown. The junction departs from the called germline gene at one end, perhaps through a read error.

This clonotype was obtained from a man between 50 and 59 years old in good health and CMV-seropositive. Sequenced material: PBMCs. The genes are TRBV7-3 and TRBJ1-1; TRBD1 is a possible D gene (5 bases). The CDR3 DNA sequence: TGTTCCAGCAGCCCTAACGCCAGACAGACTAACACTGAAGCTTTCTTT. It translates to CSSSPNARQTNTEAFF. Complete variable domain (other parts from reference TRBV7-3 and TRBJ1-1): GAGVSQTPSNKVTEKGKYVELRCDPISGHTALYWYRQSLGQGPEFLIYFQGTGAADDSGLPNDRFFAVRPEGSVSTLKIQRTERGDSAVYLCSSSPNARQTNTEAFFGQGTRLTVV.